The clone carrying this T cell receptor (beta chain) was found once. Its antigen is currently unknown. This CDR3 is 14 amino acids long. J lost 1 base, V lost 6 bases, and 2 bases had no gene match. Germline values: CDR1 MNHEY, CDR2 SVGAGI. Profiled with immunoSEQ multiplex PCR; TCRdb holds only in-frame clones, not every one. The sample has around 70,000 clones; around 86% are singletons. The data were taken from a study of OX40 agonist ivuxolimab in advanced cancers. Study-wide results and caveats: In general, CD8+ T cells held more expanded clones than CD4+ did, on average. In a subset of nonresponders, normalized T-cell clonal expansion was also low.

The source material was CD4+ or CD8+ T cells sorted from blood, sampled in a trial of the OX40 agonist ivuxolimab. The sequence came from an adult with an advanced solid tumor such as melanoma, head and neck, liver or kidney cancer. J is TRBJ2-3 and V is TRBV6-5; 9 nucleotides line up with TRBD2. The CDR3 sequence: CASRLAGGTDTQYF. For the CDR3, the DNA is TGTGCCAGCAGATTAGCGGGGGGCACAGATACGCAGTATTTT.